These T cell receptor beta chains were read from a single sample in a study of T cells after somatic rescue of genetic block. The table came from immunoSEQ multiplex PCR; TCRdb's copy has only in-frame clones and leaves some out. The table includes 9,500 to 15,000 clones, more than 65% detected once. The sequencing input was peripheral blood mononuclear cells (PBMCs). All receptors derive from a boy aged 5-17 years. Each CDR3 is given with its conserved first and last residue. The D gene is left open where the match is weak. Not every row has a clone size; where given, it reads once, few, many or a size class.

V: TRBV6-5; size: -; D: -; J: TRBJ2-1; DNA: TGTGCCAGCAGTTACTCGAGTGGAGGGCCGGGGGAGCAGTTCTTC; CDR3: CASSYSSGGPGEQFF
V: TRBV5-1; size: -; D: TRBD1; J: TRBJ1-2; DNA: TGCGCCAGCAGCTTGGACAGGGGGATCTATGGCTACACCTTC; CDR3: CASSLDRGIYGYTF
V: TRBV11-3; size: -; D: TRBD1; J: TRBJ2-7; DNA: TGTGCCAGCAGCTGGCGCTTCGGGACAGGGGGCCTCGAGCAGTACTTC; CDR3: CASSWRFGTGGLEQYF
V: TRBV6-5; size: few; D: -; J: TRBJ1-5; DNA: TGTGCCAGCAGGGCCCGGGGGTGGGTTCAGCCCCAGCATTTT; CDR3: CASRARGWVQPQHF
V: TRBV28; size: few; D: TRBD1; J: TRBJ1-2; DNA: TGTGCCGCTCAGTGGGGACAGGGGGCGAGGCTAGCTGGCTACACCTTC; CDR3: CAAQWGQGARLAGYTF
V: TRBV19; size: -; D: -; J: TRBJ1-4; DNA: TGTGCCAGTAGTACCCGGGGGGTAACTAATGAAAAACTGTTTTTT; CDR3: CASSTRGVTNEKLFF
V: TRBV7-9; size: few; D: -; J: TRBJ1-2; DNA: TGTGCCAGCAGCTTAGGGGAGGCTTCTGGAGGCTACACCTTC; CDR3: CASSLGEASGGYTF
V: TRBV6-5; size: few; D: -; J: TRBJ1-2; DNA: TGTGCCAGCAGTTACTCCGGTAACTATGGCTACACCTTC; CDR3: CASSYSGNYGYTF
V: TRBV21-1; size: -; D: -; J: TRBJ2-1; DNA: TGTGCCAGCAGCAAATACGGGACTAGCCCCAATGAGCAGTTCTTC; CDR3: CASSKYGTSPNEQFF
V: TRBV27; size: -; D: TRBD2; J: TRBJ2-3; DNA: TGTGCCAGCAGTCGCGGACTAGCGGGGATTACGCAGTATTTT; CDR3: CASSRGLAGITQYF
V: TRBV19; size: -; D: TRBD2; J: TRBJ2-1; DNA: TGTGCCAGTAGTATCAAGACTAGCTCCTATGAGCAGTTCTTC; CDR3: CASSIKTSSYEQFF
V: TRBV13; size: -; D: TRBD1; J: TRBJ1-2; DNA: TGTGCCAGCAGCTTAAAGGGGGCGGGACAGGGATTAAGGGGCTACACCTTC; CDR3: CASSLKGAGQGLRGYTF
V: TRBV7-9; size: -; D: TRBD2; J: TRBJ2-5; DNA: TGTGCCAGCAGCTTAGACCGGGGGGGTCAAGAGACCCAGTACTTC; CDR3: CASSLDRGGQETQYF
V: TRBV13; size: -; D: TRBD2; J: TRBJ2-5; DNA: TGTGCCAGCAGCCAACCCGGACTAGCGGGGGGGAGAGAGACCCAGTACTTC; CDR3: CASSQPGLAGGRETQYF
V: TRBV5-4; size: -; D: -; J: TRBJ1-5; DNA: TGTGCCAGCAGCGAGGGGGGAAGCAATCAGCCCCAGCATTTT; CDR3: CASSEGGSNQPQHF
V: TRBV9; size: -; D: -; J: TRBJ2-5; DNA: TGTGCCAGCAGCGTAGCACCGGACCCCCGGGGCCTCCAAGAGACCCAGTACTTC; CDR3: CASSVAPDPRGLQETQYF
V: TRBV14; size: -; D: TRBD1; J: TRBJ2-1; DNA: TGTGCCAGCAGCCTTCCCGGGACAGGATACTACAATGAGCAGTTCTTC; CDR3: CASSLPGTGYYNEQFF
V: TRBV30; size: -; D: -; J: TRBJ2-3; DNA: TGTGCCTGGAGATTTCGGGGGCACACAGATACGCAGTATTTT; CDR3: CAWRFRGHTDTQYF
V: TRBV5-1; size: -; D: -; J: TRBJ2-7; DNA: TGCGCCAGCAGCACCAGGGGGCGCGGAGCGGGAGAGGGAGAGCAGTACTTC; CDR3: CASSTRGRGAGEGEQYF
V: TRBV6-5; size: -; D: -; J: TRBJ2-5; DNA: TGTGCCAGCAGTTCCGGCCCGCGGGGAGAGACCCAGTACTTC; CDR3: CASSSGPRGETQYF
V: TRBV5-1; size: -; D: -; J: TRBJ2-1; DNA: TGCGCCAGCAGCTTGGCCTTTGGACAGTACAATGAGCAGTTCTTC; CDR3: CASSLAFGQYNEQFF
V: TRBV19; size: few; D: TRBD1; J: TRBJ1-1; DNA: TGTGCCAGTAGGAAACTGGACAGGGGCTCTGAAGCTTTCTTT; CDR3: CASRKLDRGSEAFF
V: TRBV2; size: -; D: -; J: TRBJ1-1; DNA: TGTGCCAGCAGACTTCCAGTTGGCACTGAAGCTTTCTTT; CDR3: CASRLPVGTEAFF
V: TRBV2; size: -; D: TRBD1; J: TRBJ2-2; DNA: TGTGCCAGCAGGTCACAGGGGGCTAAGGCCGGGGAGCTGTTTTTT; CDR3: CASRSQGAKAGELFF
V: TRBV5-6; size: -; D: TRBD1; J: TRBJ1-6; DNA: TGTGCCAGCAGCTGGGGACAGGTCAGAGCGAATTCACCCCTCCACTTT; CDR3: CASSWGQVRANSPLHF
V: TRBV7-9; size: medium-sized; D: -; J: TRBJ1-1; DNA: TGTGCCAGCAGCTTAGGGGGGAGGACTGAAGCTTTCTTT; CDR3: CASSLGGRTEAFF
V: TRBV13; size: few; D: -; J: TRBJ2-2; DNA: TGTGCCAGCAGTTTCCAGGACACCGGGGAGCTGTTTTTT; CDR3: CASSFQDTGELFF
V: TRBV19; size: -; D: TRBD1; J: TRBJ2-7; DNA: TGTGCCAGTAGCCCCAGACAGGGATTTTCCTACGAGCAGTACTTC; CDR3: CASSPRQGFSYEQYF
V: TRBV7-6; size: -; D: -; J: TRBJ2-1; DNA: TGTGCCAGCAGCTTGGTGGGCCCTAGAGGGGGGCTATACAATGAGCAGTTCTTC; CDR3: CASSLVGPRGGLYNEQFF
V: TRBV18; size: -; D: TRBD2; J: TRBJ2-7; DNA: TGTGCCAGCTCACCCCCGGGAGGGCGGGACGAGCAGTACTTC; CDR3: CASSPPGGRDEQYF
V: TRBV7-6; size: -; D: -; J: TRBJ2-5; DNA: TGTGCCAGCAGTCCACGGGAGACCCAGTACTTC; CDR3: CASSPRETQYF
V: TRBV6-1; size: -; D: -; J: TRBJ1-3; DNA: TGTGCCAGCAGTGAAATCTGGGGATCTGGAAACACCATATATTTT; CDR3: CASSEIWGSGNTIYF
V: TRBV27; size: -; D: -; J: TRBJ2-7; DNA: TGTGCCAGCCGTCGGACTGGAACCTACGAGCAGTACTTC; CDR3: CASRRTGTYEQYF
V: TRBV5-1; size: once; D: -; J: TRBJ1-2; DNA: TGCGCCAGCAGCTTAGAACCCCATAACTATGGCTACACCTTC; CDR3: CASSLEPHNYGYTF
V: TRBV5-1; size: -; D: -; J: TRBJ1-2; DNA: TGCGCCAGCAGCGTCACGAGACATGAGTATGGCTACACCTTC; CDR3: CASSVTRHEYGYTF
V: TRBV27; size: -; D: -; J: TRBJ2-1; DNA: TGTGCCAGCAGTTTAGGTGGGGTCTCCTACAATGAGCAGTTCTTC; CDR3: CASSLGGVSYNEQFF
V: TRBV9; size: -; D: -; J: TRBJ2-2; DNA: TGTGCCAGCAGCGTAGGTGGGCACCCGGCCACCGGGGAGCTGTTTTTT; CDR3: CASSVGGHPATGELFF
V: TRBV7-9; size: medium-sized; D: TRBD1; J: TRBJ2-1; DNA: TGTGCCAGCAGCTTAGTTAGTGGGGACAGGGGAGATGAGCAGTTCTTC; CDR3: CASSLVSGDRGDEQFF
V: TRBV29-1; size: -; D: -; J: TRBJ1-2; DNA: TGCAGCGTTGAACAGGGAATCTATGGCTACACCTTC; CDR3: CSVEQGIYGYTF
V: TRBV11-2; size: -; D: -; J: TRBJ1-4; DNA: TGTGCCAGCAGCTTAGGAATAACAACTAATGAAAAACTGTTTTTT; CDR3: CASSLGITTNEKLFF
V: TRBV18; size: -; D: TRBD1; J: TRBJ2-4; DNA: TGTGCCAGCTCACCACAGTGGCAGGGGGACATTCAGTACTTC; CDR3: CASSPQWQGDIQYF
V: TRBV5-1; size: -; D: -; J: TRBJ2-5; DNA: TGCGCCAGCAGCCGATGGACGGGAGAGACCCAGTACTTC; CDR3: CASSRWTGETQYF
V: TRBV19; size: -; D: TRBD2; J: TRBJ2-1; DNA: TGTGCCAGGAACAGCGGGGAAGGTAGCTACAATGAGCAGTTCTTC; CDR3: CARNSGEGSYNEQFF
V: TRBV7-6; size: -; D: TRBD2; J: TRBJ2-1; DNA: TGTGCCAGCAGCTTACCTAGAGGCCCTTTGAGCGGGGGATCCTACAATGAGCAGTTCTTC; CDR3: CASSLPRGPLSGGSYNEQFF
V: TRBV9; size: -; D: -; J: TRBJ2-5; DNA: TGTGCCAGCAGCGCCACAGTTACGGGGGTCGGTCAAGAGACCCAGTACTTC; CDR3: CASSATVTGVGQETQYF
V: TRBV13; size: -; D: TRBD1; J: TRBJ1-4; DNA: TGTGCCAGCAGCTTAGGGGACAGGGGCCCAACTAATGAAAAACTGTTTTTT; CDR3: CASSLGDRGPTNEKLFF
V: TRBV5-1; size: -; D: -; J: TRBJ2-5; DNA: TGCGCCAGCAGCTTGGCGGTAGGTCTAAGGGAGGAGACCCAGTACTTC; CDR3: CASSLAVGLREETQYF
V: TRBV14; size: -; D: -; J: TRBJ2-7; DNA: TGTGCCAGCAGCCAAGGTGCGGGGGCGAGGGAGCAGTACTTC; CDR3: CASSQGAGAREQYF
V: TRBV2; size: -; D: -; J: TRBJ1-5; DNA: TGTGCCAGCAGAAGCAGTTTAAGCAATCAGCCCCAGCATTTT; CDR3: CASRSSLSNQPQHF
V: TRBV28; size: -; D: -; J: TRBJ2-7; DNA: TGTGCCAGCAGTTCGCTAGGACCCTACGAGCAGTACTTC; CDR3: CASSSLGPYEQYF
V: TRBV28; size: -; D: -; J: TRBJ1-2; DNA: TGTGCCAGCAGTACGGGGCCACCCCGCAACTATGGCTACACCTTC; CDR3: CASSTGPPRNYGYTF
V: TRBV6-1; size: few; D: -; J: TRBJ1-1; DNA: TGTGCCAGCAGTTATGGTTTGACTGAAGCTTTCTTT; CDR3: CASSYGLTEAFF
V: TRBV28; size: few; D: TRBD1; J: TRBJ1-5; DNA: TGTGCCAGCAGTCCCGGGACAGTCCCAAATCAGCCCCAGCATTTT; CDR3: CASSPGTVPNQPQHF